Presented here are 15 T cell receptor beta chains from one specimen sequenced in a study of T-cell memory formation after mild COVID-19. TCRdb itself ran the 5' RACE reads through MiXCR, one entry per CDR3 protein. The sample lists roughly 240,000 distinct CDR3 sequences; approximately 15% were seen once. Sequencing was performed on PBMCs or a T cell subset sorted from them (not recorded which). The source is an adult woman who had mild COVID-19 (a few samples of this study predate the infection). Cell type and time point are not known.

This chain links TRBV27 with TRBJ2-3; possibly TRBD2 for D (5 bases). The CDR3 extends over 15 amino acids. Trimming removed 5 bases from V and 0 bases from J, with 12 bases in between. Germline CDR1 reads MNHEY; CDR2 reads SMNVEV (reference sequence). The CDR3 region has the DNA TGTGCCAGCAGTGCCCTCGGCGGGAGCACAGATACGCAGTATTTT. The encoded protein is CASSALGGSTDTQYF.

The chain has TRBV6-5 and TRBJ2-2; D not resolved. Trimming cost V 4 bases and J 7 bases, with 7 bases left between them. There are 12 residues in the CDR3. The germline V gene has CDR1 MNHEY and CDR2 SVGAGI. CDR3 loop: CASSFAFGELFF. The CDR3, as DNA: TGTGCCAGCAGTTTCGCCTTCGGGGAGCTGTTTTTT.

This clonotype occurred a few times. The J gene is TRBJ2-7, the V gene TRBV7-6; D perhaps matches TRBD1 (5 bases). The CDR3 is 14 residues long. Per the germline V gene, CDR1 is SGHVS and CDR2 is FNYEAQ. Between the trimmed V and J ends, which lost 5 bases and 2 bases, there was a span of 13 bases. CDR3 DNA: TGTGCCAGCAGCCAAGGGGTGAAGGCCTACGAGCAGTACTTC. It specifies CASSQGVKAYEQYF.

The J gene is TRBJ1-5, the V gene TRBV7-9; unclear D gene. V was trimmed by 4 bases and J by 4 bases, leaving 5 bases between them. The CDR3 is made up of 12 amino acids. CDR1 and CDR2 from the germline V gene are SEHNR and FQNEAQ (reference sequence). CDR3 in amino acids: CASSSDNQPQHF. DNA of the CDR3: TGTGCCAGCAGCTCCGATAATCAGCCCCAGCATTTT. Full variable domain (remainder filled in from reference TRBV7-9 and TRBJ1-5): DTGVSQNPRHKITKRGQNVTFRCDPISEHNRLYWYRQTLGQGPEFLTYFQNEAQLEKSRLLSDRFSAERPKGSFSTLEIQRTEQGDSAMYLCASSSDNQPQHFGDGTRLSIL.

This rearrangement joins TRBV2 to TRBJ2-3, with TRBD1 matching 8 bases. CDR1 SNHLY and CDR2 FYNNEI come from the germline V gene. The ends lost 8 bases at V and 3 bases at J; junction bases unmatched: 10. This CDR3 comprises 15 residues. The chain's CDR3 is CASGLDRETTDTQYF. The CDR3, as DNA: TGTGCCAGCGGCCTGGACAGGGAGACGACAGATACGCAGTATTTT.

This clonotype turned up a few times. This chain links TRBV11-1 with TRBJ2-1, with D possibly TRBD2 on 6 matching bases. CDR1 and CDR2 from the germline V gene are SGHAT and FQDESV (reference sequence). Trimming cost V 6 bases and J 0 bases, with 12 bases left between them. The CDR3 is 15 residues long. CDR3 sequence reads: CASRIAVSSYNEQFF. In DNA form, the CDR3 reads TGTGCCAGCAGGATAGCGGTAAGCTCCTACAATGAGCAGTTCTTC.

The chain couples TRBV5-1 to TRBJ2-7; possibly TRBD1 for D (6 bases). Trimming shortened V by 3 bases and J by 5 bases, and 18 bases separated the two germline ends. This CDR3 spans 15 amino acids. Germline values: CDR1 SGHRS, CDR2 YFSETQ. This CDR3 reads CASSSHRGRGDEQYF. DNA for the CDR3: TGCGCCAGCAGCTCGCATCGGGGCAGGGGAGACGAGCAGTACTTC.

This clonotype was detected a few times. The rearrangement links TRBV5-6 to TRBJ1-6, with 9 nucleotides matching TRBD1. J gave up 8 bases and V 7 bases, and 4 bases lay outside the gene matches. The CDR3 has 13 residues. Germline loops: CDR1 SGHDT, CDR2 YYEEEE. The CDR3: CASGQGMDSPLHF. CDR3 in DNA: TGTGCCAGCGGACAGGGGATGGATTCACCCCTCCACTTT.

The V gene is TRBV9, the J gene TRBJ2-7, with 8 bases matching TRBD1. With V trimmed by 3 bases and J by 3 bases, 5 bases remained unmatched. CDR1 and CDR2 (germline): SGDLS, YYNGEE. This CDR3 spans 14 amino acids. The CDR3 loop reads CASSATGGFYEQYF. Written as DNA, the CDR3 is TGTGCCAGCAGCGCAACAGGGGGGTTCTACGAGCAGTACTTC.

This clonotype was found a few times. This chain joins TRBV30 and TRBJ1-2; D unclear. The ends were cut back, 5 bases at V and 4 bases at J, with 17 bases in the middle. Germline assignment: CDR1 GTSNPN and CDR2 SVGIG (reference sequence). This CDR3 is built from 14 residues. For the CDR3, the DNA is TGTGCCTGGGCCCCAAGGGTAGTCGGCTATGGCTACACCTTC. This gives the protein CAWAPRVVGYGYTF.

This clonotype showed up just a few times. CDR3 protein: CSARDQRGGLETQYF. As DNA, the CDR3 is TGCAGTGCTAGAGATCAGCGGGGGGGCTTGGAGACCCAGTACTTC. The genes are TRBV20-1 and TRBJ2-5, with 10 bases lining up with TRBD2. The length of the CDR3 is 15 residues. V dropped 0 bases and J dropped 5; count of bases not matched to a gene: 6. Germline CDR1 DFQATT, CDR2 SNEGSKA (reference sequence).

This rearrangement joins TRBV7-2 to TRBJ2-5, with 12 bases matching TRBD2. J gave up 5 bases and V 3 bases, and 4 bases lay outside the gene matches. The germline V gene has CDR1 SGHTA and CDR2 FQGNSA. CDR3 size: 15 residues. Written as DNA, the CDR3 is TGTGCCAGCAGCTTCTCTAGCGGGAGGGCCGAGACCCAGTACTTC. It specifies CASSFSSGRAETQYF.

This clonotype was detected many times. The chain carries TRBV12-3 or TRBV12-4 and TRBJ1-6, with D possibly matching TRBD1 (6 bases). The CDR3 length is 13 residues. The V gene lost 5 bases and the J gene lost 8 bases, with 10 bases spanning the gap. For the CDR3, the DNA is TGTGCCAGCAGTCCGGACAGAGATTCACCCCTCCACTTT. Its protein product is CASSPDRDSPLHF.

The chain combines TRBV21-1 with TRBJ1-5. TRBV21-1 is flagged as a pseudogene. This CDR3 is built from 15 residues. The CDR3 protein is CASSKAEQPHQPQHF. CDR3 in DNA: TGTGCCAGCAGCAAAGCGGAACAGCCACATCAGCCCCAGCATTTT.

This clonotype was counted between two and nine times. V usage is TRBV9 and J usage is TRBJ1-1; 7 positions agree with TRBD1. The germline V gene has CDR1 SGDLS and CDR2 YYNGEE. Germline trimming cut 0 bases from V and 2 bases from J; bases unmatched to any gene: 7. The length of the CDR3 is 16 residues. This CDR3 is CASSVEPGGFNTEAFF. The CDR3 DNA reads TGTGCCAGCAGCGTAGAGCCAGGGGGGTTCAACACTGAAGCTTTCTTT.